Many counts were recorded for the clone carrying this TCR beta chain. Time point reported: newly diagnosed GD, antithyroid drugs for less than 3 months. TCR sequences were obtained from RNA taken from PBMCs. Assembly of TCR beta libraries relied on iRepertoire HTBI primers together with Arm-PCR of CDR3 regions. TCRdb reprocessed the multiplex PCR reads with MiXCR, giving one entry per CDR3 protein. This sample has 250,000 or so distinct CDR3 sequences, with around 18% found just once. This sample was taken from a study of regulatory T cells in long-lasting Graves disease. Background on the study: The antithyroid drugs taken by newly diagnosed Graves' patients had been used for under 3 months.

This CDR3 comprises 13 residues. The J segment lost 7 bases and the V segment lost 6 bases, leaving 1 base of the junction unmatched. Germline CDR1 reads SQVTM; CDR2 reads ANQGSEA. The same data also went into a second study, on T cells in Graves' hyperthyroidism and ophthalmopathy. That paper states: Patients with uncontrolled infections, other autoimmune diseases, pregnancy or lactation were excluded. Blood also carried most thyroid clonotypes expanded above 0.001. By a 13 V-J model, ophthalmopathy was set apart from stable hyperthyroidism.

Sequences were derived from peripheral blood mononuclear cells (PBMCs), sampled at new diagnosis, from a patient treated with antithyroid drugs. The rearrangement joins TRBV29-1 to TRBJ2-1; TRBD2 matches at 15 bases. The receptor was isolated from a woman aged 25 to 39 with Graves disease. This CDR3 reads CSVGTSGGNEQFF. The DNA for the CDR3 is TGCAGCGTGGGGACTAGCGGGGGGAATGAGCAGTTCTTC.